The 29 T cell receptor beta chains presented below share a single source sample, sequenced in a study of cytomegalovirus exposure and HLA in healthy donors. Vbeta (60) and Jbeta (13) primers were used in the PCR. Repertoires were generated with immunoSEQ multiplex PCR, while TCRdb's copy carries only in-frame clones and drops some. The sample lists about 67,000 clones; around 91% were seen once. Sequenced sample: PBMCs. The source is a woman between 25 and 40 years old in good health and CMV-seropositive.

The J gene is TRBJ2-1, the V gene TRBV25-1; 16 bases line up with TRBD2. After removal of 6 bases from V and 12 bases from J, the junction contained 11 bases not matched to a gene. CDR3 length: 16 residues. Germline V lookup: CDR1 MGHDK, CDR2 SYGVNS. The CDR3 protein is CASRSPGLAGGPGQFF. The DNA for the CDR3 is TGTGCCAGCAGATCCCCGGGACTAGCGGGAGGGCCGGGGCAGTTCTTC.

This chain links TRBV7-2 with TRBJ2-7, with 7 bases matching TRBD2. Trimming cost V 1 base and J 3 bases; bases outside gene matches: 9. The CDR3 covers 16 residues. CDR1 and CDR2 from the germline V gene are SGHTA and FQGNSA. The CDR3 coding sequence is TGTGCCAGCAGCTTAGAGGGGAGAGCGGGACTCTACGAGCAGTACTTC. This gives the protein CASSLEGRAGLYEQYF. Complete variable domain (other parts from reference TRBV7-2 and TRBJ2-7): GAGVSQSPSNKVTEKGKDVELRCDPISGHTALYWYRQSLGQGLEFLIYFQGNSAPDKSGLPSDRFSAERTGGSVSTLTIQRTQQEDSAVYLCASSLEGRAGLYEQYFGPGTRLTVT.

The gene calls are TRBV29-1 and TRBJ2-2; 15 bases are shared with TRBD2. The CDR3 is made up of 17 amino acids. Germline CDR1 SQVTM, CDR2 ANQGSEA. V lost 7 bases and J lost 2; bases outside the gene matches: 8. CDR3 residues: CSDLGLAGGPNTGELFF. The CDR3 region has the DNA TGCAGCGACCTGGGACTAGCGGGAGGCCCCAACACCGGGGAGCTGTTTTTT.

V and J are TRBV7-9 and TRBJ2-5; D gene ambiguous. The tail of the sequence fits TRBJ2-7 better, so the J call may be wrong. Germline CDR1 is SEHNR and CDR2 is FQNEAQ (reference sequence). This CDR3 is 14 amino acids long. The chain's CDR3 is CASSLDGPVYEQYF. CDR3 DNA sequence: TGTGCCAGCAGCTTAGATGGGCCTGTCTACGAGCAGTACTTC.

Only a few counts were recorded for this clone. This chain connects TRBV7-9 to TRBJ2-7; unclear D gene. CDR3 length equals 12 residues. CDR1 and CDR2 from the germline V gene are SEHNR and FQNEAQ (reference sequence). V gave up 8 bases and J gave up 1 base, with 9 bases separating them. DNA of the CDR3: TGTGCCAGCGCCGACACTTCCTACGAGCAGTACTTC. This codes for CASADTSYEQYF. The variable domain in full, with the rest retrieved from reference TRBV7-9 and TRBJ2-7, is DTGVSQNPRHKITKRGQNVTFRCDPISEHNRLYWYRQTLGQGPEFLTYFQNEAQLEKSRLLSDRFSAERPKGSFSTLEIQRTEQGDSAMYLCASADTSYEQYFGPGTRLTVT.

The rearrangement joins TRBV7-9 to TRBJ2-3, with TRBD1 identical over 8 bases. The CDR3 spans 16 residues. Losses at the gene ends were 5 bases for V and 2 bases for J; bases not matched to a gene: 9. Germline loops: CDR1 SEHNR, CDR2 FQNEAQ (reference sequence). In DNA, the CDR3 is TGTGCCAGCAGCCCCCCGCGGACAGGGCACACAGATACGCAGTATTTT. Translating it yields CASSPPRTGHTDTQYF.

The V and J genes are TRBV6-5 and TRBJ1-5; D ambiguous. This CDR3 region has 13 residues. Germline lookup yields CDR1 MNHEY and CDR2 SVGAGI. Trimming left V 5 bases short and J 4 bases short, with 9 bases between. CDR3 nucleotide sequence: TGTGCCAGCAGTCCACGGAGGAATCAGCCCCAGCATTTT. It is translated as CASSPRRNQPQHF.

A single count supports this clone. V and J are TRBV7-2 and TRBJ1-4; D not resolved. The CDR3 is 16 amino acids. CDR1 and CDR2 (germline): SGHTA, FQGNSA. V lost 5 bases, J lost 7 bases, and 20 bases lay in between. CDR3 bases: TGTGCCAGCAGCCAAGACTCTGGTAGGCTTGGTGAAAAACTGTTTTTT. It is translated as CASSQDSGRLGEKLFF.

The chain combines TRBV2 with TRBJ2-1; D might be TRBD2 (5 bases). The CDR3 covers 10 residues. Germline loops: CDR1 SNHLY, CDR2 FYNNEI. V was shortened by 8 bases and J by 7 bases, with 6 bases between the two germline ends. Here the CDR3 reads CASGGNEQFF. Here the CDR3 DNA reads TGTGCCAGCGGCGGGAATGAGCAGTTCTTC.

The chain carries TRBV7-2 and TRBJ2-5; 7 bases fit TRBD2. V lost 3 bases, J lost 2 bases, and 9 bases stayed unmatched. The CDR3 contains 16 residues. The germline V gene encodes CDR1 SGHTA and CDR2 FQGNSA. The CDR3 reads CASSFPGGLAQETQYF. The CDR3 DNA is TGTGCCAGCAGCTTCCCGGGGGGACTGGCTCAAGAGACCCAGTACTTC.

In its sample, this clone was seen a few times. V and J are TRBV6-1 and TRBJ1-5; a weak D match, TRBD1 (5 bases). Deletions cut 3 bases from V and 6 bases from J, with 18 bases between. This CDR3 has 16 residues. The germline V gene encodes CDR1 MNHNS and CDR2 SASEGT. The CDR3: CASSEADGGGGQPQHF. The CDR3 nucleotides are TGTGCCAGCAGTGAGGCGGACGGGGGTGGGGGTCAGCCCCAGCATTTT.

V gene TRBV19 combines with J gene TRBJ1-1; 9 bases line up with TRBD1. Per the germline V gene, CDR1 is LNHDA and CDR2 is SQIVND (reference sequence). The J segment lost 1 base and the V segment lost 7 bases, leaving 4 bases of the junction unmatched. The CDR3 is 14 amino acids. The CDR3 DNA reads TGTGCCAGTACCCCGGGACAGGGGAACACTGAAGCTTTCTTT. This translates into CASTPGQGNTEAFF.

This clone was detected only a few times. This sequence joins TRBV11-2 and TRBJ1-4; possible D gene TRBD1, 6 bases. The germline V gene encodes CDR1 SGHAT and CDR2 FQNNGV. V was trimmed by 3 bases and J by 5 bases, leaving 25 bases between them. The CDR3 consists of 19 residues. The CDR3 DNA reads as TGTGCCAGCAGCTTGGTGGGGGGGTTCACGGACAGCGACAATGAAAAACTGTTTTTT. Translated: CASSLVGGFTDSDNEKLFF.

The chain links TRBV19 to TRBJ2-5; 11 positions match TRBD2. TRBJ2-7 matches the DNA end more closely, so the J call is doubtful. This CDR3 contains 15 residues. Per the germline V gene, CDR1 is LNHDA and CDR2 is SQIVND (reference sequence). The CDR3 bases are TGTGCCAGTAGTCTTCTAGCGGGAGGTGCCTACGAGCAGTACTTC. Protein: CASSLLAGGAYEQYF.

This rearrangement joins TRBV27 to TRBJ2-7; TRBD1 might be the D (5 bases). This CDR3 comprises 13 residues. V shed 0 bases and J shed 6 bases, with 9 bases lying between them. CDR1 MNHEY and CDR2 SMNVEV come from the germline V gene (reference sequence). CDR3 in amino acids: CASSLSPGLEQYF. The CDR3, as DNA: TGTGCCAGCAGTTTATCACCAGGGCTCGAGCAGTACTTC.

The chain recombines TRBV7-9 with TRBJ2-5; TRBD2 might be the D (5 bases). CDR1 and CDR2 (germline): SEHNR, FQNEAQ (reference sequence). V lost 2 bases to trimming and J lost 5 bases, with 12 bases between them. The CDR3 length is 14 residues. The CDR3 DNA is TGTGCCAGCAGCTTAACTAGTATAGGGGAGACCCAGTACTTC. It is translated as CASSLTSIGETQYF.

This chain connects TRBV5-1 to TRBJ1-3; 11 nucleotides agree with TRBD1. The V gene end was trimmed by 3 bases and the J gene end by 6 bases; junction bases not matched to a gene: 5. The CDR3 spans 15 residues. Germline values: CDR1 SGHRS, CDR2 YFSETQ. CDR3 coding DNA: TGCGCCAGCAGCTCGCCGGGACAGGGGGTAAACACCATATATTTT. It codes for CASSSPGQGVNTIYF.

This chain connects TRBV7-8 to TRBJ2-2; tentatively, D is TRBD2 (6 bases). Between the trimmed V and J ends, which lost 5 bases and 0 bases, there was a span of 16 bases. CDR1 and CDR2 from the germline V gene are SGHVS and FQNEAQ. The CDR3 length is 17 residues. The chain's CDR3 is CASSPMRGIANTGELFF. CDR3 nucleotides: TGTGCCAGCAGCCCTATGCGCGGGATTGCGAACACCGGGGAGCTGTTTTTT. Together with reference TRBV7-8 and TRBJ2-2, the CDR3 gives the full variable domain: GAGVSQSPRYKVAKRGQDVALRCDPISGHVSLFWYQQALGQGPEFLTYFQNEAQLDKSGLPSDRFFAERPEGSVSTLKIQRTQQEDSAVYLCASSPMRGIANTGELFFGEGSRLTVL.

This clone was observed a handful of times. The gene calls are TRBV7-2 and TRBJ2-5, with TRBD1 matching over 7 bases. TRBJ2-7 explains the end of the DNA better; the J call may be wrong. Germline assignment: CDR1 SGHTA and CDR2 FQGNSA. The CDR3 totals 14 residues. CDR3 residues: CASSLGGGMYEQYF. The CDR3 nucleotides read TGTGCCAGCAGCTTAGGAGGGGGCATGTACGAGCAGTACTTC.

The gene calls are TRBV10-1 and TRBJ2-7; D uncertain. Per the germline V gene, CDR1 is WNHNN and CDR2 is SYGVQD (reference sequence). Trimming left V 4 bases short and J 2 bases short, with 15 bases between. The CDR3 is made up of 15 amino acids. CDR3 bases: TGCGCCAGCAGTGGTTATTGGCAGATCACCTACGAGCAGTACTTC. Protein product: CASSGYWQITYEQYF.

The rearrangement joins TRBV7-8 to TRBJ2-4, with D possibly matching TRBD2 (6 bases). CDR1 is SGHVS and CDR2 is FQNEAQ in the germline V gene. The CDR3 runs 14 residues. V was clipped by 5 bases and J by 5 bases, with 13 bases between them. CDR3 protein: CASSPGTSQNIQYF. The CDR3 bases are TGTGCCAGCAGCCCCGGGACTTCCCAAAACATTCAGTACTTC.

This clone showed up just a few times. The chain has TRBV4-1 and TRBJ1-1, with 10 bases that match TRBD1. V gave up 7 bases and J gave up 4 bases; unmatched junction bases: 6. Germline V gene data show CDR1 as MGHRA and CDR2 as YSYEKL. The CDR3 is 14 amino acids. CDR3: CASTLGQGPTEAFF. For the CDR3, the DNA is TGCGCCAGCACCCTGGGACAGGGGCCCACTGAAGCTTTCTTT.

The chain recombines TRBV7-6 with TRBJ2-7, with TRBD1 identical over 7 bases. Germline assignment: CDR1 SGHVS and CDR2 FNYEAQ. After removal of 4 bases from V and 6 bases from J, the junction contained 6 bases not matched to a gene. This CDR3 is 13 amino acids long. In nucleotides, the CDR3 is TGTGCCAGCAGCTCCCGGACAGGCTCCGAGCAGTACTTC. It is translated as CASSSRTGSEQYF. The full variable domain, its missing parts supplied by reference TRBV7-6 and TRBJ2-7, is GAGVSQSPRYKVTKRGQDVALRCDPISGHVSLYWYRQALGQGPEFLTYFNYEAQQDKSGLPNDRFSAERPEGSISTLTIQRTEQRDSAMYRCASSSRTGSEQYFGPGTRLTVT.

The chain couples TRBV27 to TRBJ1-5; D unresolved. Germline V lookup: CDR1 MNHEY, CDR2 SMNVEV (reference sequence). Trimming took off 3 bases at V and 4 bases at J, with 10 bases between the two ends. This CDR3 comprises 14 residues. The CDR3 region has the DNA TGTGCCAGCAGTTTTAGTCCCCTTAATCAGCCCCAGCATTTT. Translated, it gives CASSFSPLNQPQHF.

V usage is TRBV2 and J usage is TRBJ2-2; 7 nucleotides agree with TRBD2. This CDR3 has 13 amino acids. Germline-derived CDR1 and CDR2 are SNHLY and FYNNEI. Trimming took 7 bases from V and 4 from J; bases not matched to a gene: 3. The CDR3 region has the DNA TGTGCCAGCACTCTAGCGGCCACCGGGGAGCTGTTTTTT. This translates into CASTLAATGELFF.

The gene calls are TRBV6-4 and TRBJ1-1; 9 nucleotides agree with TRBD1. Germline assignment: CDR1 MRHNA and CDR2 SNTAGT. CDR3 length: 13 residues. V dropped 4 bases and J dropped 7; count of bases not matched to a gene: 4. The CDR3 region is CASSVGQGSEAFF. As DNA, the CDR3 is TGTGCCAGCAGTGTGGGACAGGGAAGTGAAGCTTTCTTT.

This rearrangement joins TRBV5-1 to TRBJ2-5; D might be TRBD2 (6 bases). This CDR3 has 15 residues. Per germline, CDR1 SGHRS and CDR2 YFSETQ. The V gene lost 4 bases and the J gene lost 5 bases, with 18 bases spanning the gap. The CDR3 sequence: CASSPLGFGGETQYF. The CDR3 DNA follows: TGCGCCAGCAGCCCCCTGGGTTTCGGAGGGGAGACCCAGTACTTC.

The CDR3 protein is CASSSGQPTYEQYF. CDR3 coding DNA: TGTGCCAGTAGTTCCGGACAGCCCACCTACGAGCAGTACTTC. The rearrangement links TRBV19 to TRBJ2-7, with a possible D match to TRBD1 (6 bases). Germline V gives CDR1 LNHDA, CDR2 SQIVND (reference sequence). Trimming pared 5 bases from V and 2 bases from J, leaving 13 bases between. The CDR3 is 14 amino acids.

The V call is TRBV5-5, the J call TRBJ2-7; TRBD2 might be the D (6 bases). The germline V and J ends were trimmed by 1 base and 3 bases, with 11 bases remaining between them. Germline lookup yields CDR1 SGHKS and CDR2 YYEKEE (reference sequence). The CDR3 is 14 amino acids. CDR3 residues: CASSLPSELYEQYF. The CDR3 nucleotides are TGTGCCAGCAGCTTGCCTAGCGAGCTCTACGAGCAGTACTTC.